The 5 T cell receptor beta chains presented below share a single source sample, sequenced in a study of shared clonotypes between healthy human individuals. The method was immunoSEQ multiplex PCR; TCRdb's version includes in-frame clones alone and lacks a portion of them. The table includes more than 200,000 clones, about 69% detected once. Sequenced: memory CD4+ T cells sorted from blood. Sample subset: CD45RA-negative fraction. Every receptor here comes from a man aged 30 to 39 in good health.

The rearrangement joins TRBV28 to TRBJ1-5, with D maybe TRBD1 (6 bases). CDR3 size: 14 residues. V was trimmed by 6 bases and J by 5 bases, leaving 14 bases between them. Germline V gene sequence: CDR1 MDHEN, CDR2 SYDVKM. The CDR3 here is CASSPLGGYQPQHF. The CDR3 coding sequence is TGTGCCAGCAGCCCTTTAGGGGGGTATCAGCCCCAGCATTTT.

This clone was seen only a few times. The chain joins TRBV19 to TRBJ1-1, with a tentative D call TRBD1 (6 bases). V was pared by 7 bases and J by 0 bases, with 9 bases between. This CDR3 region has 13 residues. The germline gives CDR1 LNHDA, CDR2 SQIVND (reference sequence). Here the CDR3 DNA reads TGTGCCAGTAACAGGGATGTGAACACTGAAGCTTTCTTT. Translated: CASNRDVNTEAFF.

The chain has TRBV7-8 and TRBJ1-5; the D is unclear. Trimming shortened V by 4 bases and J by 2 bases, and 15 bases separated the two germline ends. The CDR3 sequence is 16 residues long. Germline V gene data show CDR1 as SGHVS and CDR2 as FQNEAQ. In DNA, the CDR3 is TGTGCCAGCAGCTCAGTTCTTGCGTCACGCAATCAGCCCCAGCATTTT. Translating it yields CASSSVLASRNQPQHF.

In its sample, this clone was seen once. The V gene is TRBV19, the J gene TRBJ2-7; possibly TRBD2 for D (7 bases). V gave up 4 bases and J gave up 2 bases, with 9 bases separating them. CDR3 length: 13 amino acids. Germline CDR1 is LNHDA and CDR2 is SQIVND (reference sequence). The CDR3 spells CASSKGGTYEQYF. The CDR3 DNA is TGTGCCAGTAGTAAGGGGGGGACCTACGAGCAGTACTTC.

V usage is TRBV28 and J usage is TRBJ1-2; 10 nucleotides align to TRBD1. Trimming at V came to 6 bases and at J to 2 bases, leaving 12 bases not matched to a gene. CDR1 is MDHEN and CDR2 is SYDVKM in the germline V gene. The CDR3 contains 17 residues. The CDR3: CASSRGTGARKNYGYTF. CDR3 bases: TGTGCCAGCAGCCGTGGGACAGGGGCCAGGAAAAACTATGGCTACACCTTC.